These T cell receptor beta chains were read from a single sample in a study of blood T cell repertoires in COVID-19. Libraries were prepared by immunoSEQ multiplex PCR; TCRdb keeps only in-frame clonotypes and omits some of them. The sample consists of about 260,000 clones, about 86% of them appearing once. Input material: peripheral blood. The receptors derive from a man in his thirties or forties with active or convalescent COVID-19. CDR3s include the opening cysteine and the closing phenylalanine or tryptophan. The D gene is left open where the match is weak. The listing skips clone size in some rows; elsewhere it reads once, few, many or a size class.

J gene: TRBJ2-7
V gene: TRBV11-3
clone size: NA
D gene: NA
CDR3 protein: CASSSVRSEQYF
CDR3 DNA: TGTGCCAGCAGCTCCGTTAGATCCGAGCAGTACTTC

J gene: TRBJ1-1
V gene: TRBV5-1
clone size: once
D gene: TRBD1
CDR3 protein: CASSLHTGATEAFF
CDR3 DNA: TGCGCCAGCAGCTTGCATACAGGGGCCACTGAAGCTTTCTTT

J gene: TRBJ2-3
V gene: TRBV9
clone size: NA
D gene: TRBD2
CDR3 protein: CASSVYVGGLDTQYF
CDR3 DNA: TGTGCCAGCAGCGTTTACGTCGGGGGGTTGGATACGCAGTATTTT

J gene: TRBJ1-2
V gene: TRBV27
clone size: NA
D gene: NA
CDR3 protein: CASRVRQGNDGYTF
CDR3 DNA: TGTGCCAGCAGGGTCCGGCAGGGTAACGATGGCTACACCTTC

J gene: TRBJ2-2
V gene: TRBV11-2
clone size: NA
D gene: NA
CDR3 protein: CASSPPLDSRELFF
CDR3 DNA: TGTGCCAGCAGTCCCCCACTAGACTCAAGGGAGCTGTTTTTT

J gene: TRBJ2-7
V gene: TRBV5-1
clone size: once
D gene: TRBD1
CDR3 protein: CASSFAGQGSYEQYF
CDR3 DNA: TGCGCCAGCAGCTTCGCCGGACAGGGGTCTTACGAGCAGTACTTC

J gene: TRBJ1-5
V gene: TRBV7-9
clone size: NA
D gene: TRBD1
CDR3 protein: CASSADRDSNQPQHF
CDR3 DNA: TGTGCCAGCAGCGCGGACAGGGATAGCAATCAGCCCCAGCATTTT

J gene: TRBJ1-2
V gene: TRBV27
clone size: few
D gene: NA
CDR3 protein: CASSLSQGYTGVYGYTF
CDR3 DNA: TGTGCCAGCAGTTTATCTCAGGGTTACACAGGAGTTTATGGCTACACCTTC

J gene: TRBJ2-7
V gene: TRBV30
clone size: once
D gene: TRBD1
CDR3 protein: CAWSVDRDYEQYF
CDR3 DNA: TGTGCCTGGAGTGTCGACAGGGACTACGAGCAGTACTTC

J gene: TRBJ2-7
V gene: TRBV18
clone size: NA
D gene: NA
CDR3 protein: CASSLNRDEQYF
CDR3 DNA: TGTGCCAGCTCACTCAACAGGGACGAGCAGTACTTC

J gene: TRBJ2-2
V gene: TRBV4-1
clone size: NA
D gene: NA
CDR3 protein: CASSLRTSPGELFF
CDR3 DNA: TGCGCCAGCAGCCTAAGAACTAGCCCCGGGGAGCTGTTTTTT

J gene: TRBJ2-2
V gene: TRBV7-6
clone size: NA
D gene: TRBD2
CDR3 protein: CASSLRPGGANTGELFF
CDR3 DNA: TGTGCCAGCAGCTTACGTCCCGGGGGGGCGAACACCGGGGAGCTGTTTTTT

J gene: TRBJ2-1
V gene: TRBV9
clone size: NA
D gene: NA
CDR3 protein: CASSVTSGSDNEQFF
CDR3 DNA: TGTGCCAGCAGCGTAACCAGCGGGTCTGACAATGAGCAGTTCTTC

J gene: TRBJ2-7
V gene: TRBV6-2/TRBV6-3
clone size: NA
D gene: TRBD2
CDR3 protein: CASSRLAGGYEQYF
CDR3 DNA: TGTGCCAGCAGTAGACTAGCGGGGGGCTACGAGCAGTACTTC

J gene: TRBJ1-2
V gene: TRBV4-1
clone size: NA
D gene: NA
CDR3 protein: CASSQPGELGGYTF
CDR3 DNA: TGCGCCAGCAGCCAACCTGGCGAGCTCGGGGGCTACACCTTC

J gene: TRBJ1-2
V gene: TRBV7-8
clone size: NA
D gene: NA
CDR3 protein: CASSLGGGYTF
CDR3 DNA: TGTGCCAGCAGCTTAGGAGGGGGCTACACCTTC

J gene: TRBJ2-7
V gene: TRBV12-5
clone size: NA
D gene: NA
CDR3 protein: CASGRLESSYEQYF
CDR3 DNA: TGTGCTAGTGGTCGCCTCGAGAGCTCCTACGAGCAGTACTTC

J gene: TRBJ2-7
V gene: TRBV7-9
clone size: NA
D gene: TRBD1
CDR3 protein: CASSPGTDEQYF
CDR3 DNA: TGTGCCAGCAGCCCCGGGACAGATGAGCAGTACTTC

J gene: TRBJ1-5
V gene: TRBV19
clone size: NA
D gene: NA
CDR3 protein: CASSIAENGQPQHF
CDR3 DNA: TGTGCCAGTAGTATAGCAGAAAATGGCCAGCCCCAGCATTTT

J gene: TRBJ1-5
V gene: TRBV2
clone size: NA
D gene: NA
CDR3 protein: CASSLGVTANQPQHF
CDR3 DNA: TGTGCCAGCAGTCTAGGGGTGACAGCTAATCAGCCCCAGCATTTT

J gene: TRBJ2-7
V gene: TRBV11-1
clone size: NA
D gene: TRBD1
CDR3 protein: CASSKDRVGGEQYF
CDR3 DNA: TGTGCCAGCAGCAAAGACAGGGTTGGAGGAGAGCAGTACTTC

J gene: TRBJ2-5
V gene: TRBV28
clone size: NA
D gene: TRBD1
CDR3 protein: CASSGDSNQETQYF
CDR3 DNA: TGTGCCAGCAGTGGGGACAGCAACCAAGAGACCCAGTACTTC

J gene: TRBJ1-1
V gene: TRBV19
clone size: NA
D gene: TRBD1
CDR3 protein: CASKDRGLDLEAFF
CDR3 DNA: TGTGCCAGCAAGGACAGGGGGTTAGACCTTGAAGCTTTCTTT

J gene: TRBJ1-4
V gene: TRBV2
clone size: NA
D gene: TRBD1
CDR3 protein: CASRPNRGANEKLFF
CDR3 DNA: TGTGCCAGCAGACCTAACAGGGGGGCTAATGAAAAACTGTTTTTT

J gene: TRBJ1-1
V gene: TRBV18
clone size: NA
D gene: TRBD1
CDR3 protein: CASSPPGQVGAEAFF
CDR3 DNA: TGTGCCAGCTCACCACCGGGACAGGTCGGGGCTGAAGCTTTCTTT

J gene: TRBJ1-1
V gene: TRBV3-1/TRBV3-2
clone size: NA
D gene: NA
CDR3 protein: CASSQGQTEAFF
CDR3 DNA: TGTGCCAGCAGCCAAGGTCAGACTGAAGCTTTCTTT

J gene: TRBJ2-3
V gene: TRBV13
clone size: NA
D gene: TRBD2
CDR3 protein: CASSSTPASGGISDTQYF
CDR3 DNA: TGTGCCAGCAGCTCGACACCTGCTAGCGGGGGGATTTCAGATACGCAGTATTTT

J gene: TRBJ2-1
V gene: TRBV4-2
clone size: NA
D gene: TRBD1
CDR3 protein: CASSTDGVAQGDEQFF
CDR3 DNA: TGTGCCAGCAGCACAGACGGGGTAGCTCAGGGGGATGAGCAGTTCTTC

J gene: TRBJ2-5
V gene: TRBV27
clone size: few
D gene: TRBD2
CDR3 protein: CASSFSGGLETQYF
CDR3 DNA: TGTGCCAGCAGTTTCAGCGGGGGGCTGGAGACCCAGTACTTC

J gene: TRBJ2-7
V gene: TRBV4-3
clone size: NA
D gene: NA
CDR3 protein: CASSQDKSQGLGEQYF
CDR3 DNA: TGCGCCAGCAGCCAAGATAAGTCGCAGGGACTGGGGGAGCAGTACTTC

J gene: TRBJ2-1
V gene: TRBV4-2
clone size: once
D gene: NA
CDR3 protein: CASSQDIDNEQFF
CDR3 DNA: TGTGCCAGCAGCCAAGATATCGACAATGAACAGTTCTTC

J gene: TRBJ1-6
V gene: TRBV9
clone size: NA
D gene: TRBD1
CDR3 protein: CASSADRDSPLHF
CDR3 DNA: TGTGCCAGCAGCGCAGACAGGGATTCACCCCTCCACTTT

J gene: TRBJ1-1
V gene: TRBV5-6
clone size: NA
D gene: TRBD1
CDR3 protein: CASSQGANTEAFF
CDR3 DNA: TGTGCCAGCAGCCAGGGGGCGAACACTGAAGCTTTCTTT

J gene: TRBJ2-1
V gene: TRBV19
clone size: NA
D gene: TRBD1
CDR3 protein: CASMGRTGLNEQFF
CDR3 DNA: TGTGCCAGTATGGGGAGGACAGGGCTCAATGAGCAGTTCTTC

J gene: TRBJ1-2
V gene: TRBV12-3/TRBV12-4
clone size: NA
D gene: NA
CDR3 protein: CASTDSLNYGYTF
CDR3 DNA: TGTGCCAGCACCGACAGCCTCAACTATGGCTACACCTTC

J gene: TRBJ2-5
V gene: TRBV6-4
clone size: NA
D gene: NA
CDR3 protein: CASSARAGGETQYF
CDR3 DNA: TGTGCCAGCAGTGCCAGAGCGGGCGGGGAGACCCAGTACTTC

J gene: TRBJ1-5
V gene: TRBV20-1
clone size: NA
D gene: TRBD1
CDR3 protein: CSASPGQGAGGQPQHF
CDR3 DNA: TGCAGTGCCAGTCCGGGACAGGGGGCTGGGGGTCAGCCCCAGCATTTT

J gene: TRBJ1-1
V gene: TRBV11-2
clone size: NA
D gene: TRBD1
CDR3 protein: CASSLQGLASTEAFF
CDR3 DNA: TGTGCCAGCAGTCTACAGGGGTTAGCCTCCACTGAAGCTTTCTTT

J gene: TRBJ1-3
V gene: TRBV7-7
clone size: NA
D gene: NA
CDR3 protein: CASSLFPTGASGNTIYF
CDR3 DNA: TGTGCCAGCAGCTTATTCCCGACTGGAGCCTCTGGAAACACCATATATTTT

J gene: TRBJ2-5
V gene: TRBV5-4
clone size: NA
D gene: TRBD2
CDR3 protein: CASSLQNGTRGVGTQYF
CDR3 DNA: TGTGCCAGCAGCTTGCAGAATGGGACCCGGGGGGTGGGGACCCAGTACTTC